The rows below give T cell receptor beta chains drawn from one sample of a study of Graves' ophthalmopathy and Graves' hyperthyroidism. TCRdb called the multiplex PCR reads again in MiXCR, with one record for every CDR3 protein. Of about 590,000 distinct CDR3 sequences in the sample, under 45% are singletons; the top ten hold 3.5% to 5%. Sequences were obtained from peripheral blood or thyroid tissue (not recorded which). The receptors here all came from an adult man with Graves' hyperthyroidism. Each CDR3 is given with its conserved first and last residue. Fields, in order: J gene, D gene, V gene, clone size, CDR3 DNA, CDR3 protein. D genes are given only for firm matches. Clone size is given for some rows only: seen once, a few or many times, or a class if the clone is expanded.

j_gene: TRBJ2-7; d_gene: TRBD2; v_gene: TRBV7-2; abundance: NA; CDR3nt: TGTGCCAGCAGCGAGACCGGGACTAGCGGGAGCGGTGAGCAGTACTTC; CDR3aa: CASSETGTSGSGEQYF
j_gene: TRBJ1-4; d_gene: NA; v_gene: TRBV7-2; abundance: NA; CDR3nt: TGTGCCAGCACCCAGGGTGGGGGGGCAAGAGAAAAACTGTTTTTT; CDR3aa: CASTQGGGAREKLFF
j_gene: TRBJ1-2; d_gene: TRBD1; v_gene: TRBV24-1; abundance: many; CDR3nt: TGTGCCACCAGGGACAGGAGGACCGATGGCTGCACCTTC; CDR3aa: CATRDRRTDGCTF
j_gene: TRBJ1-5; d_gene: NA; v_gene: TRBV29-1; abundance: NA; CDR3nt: TGCAGCAGTTGGGGAAGAAATCAGCCCCAGCATTTT; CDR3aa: CSSWGRNQPQHF
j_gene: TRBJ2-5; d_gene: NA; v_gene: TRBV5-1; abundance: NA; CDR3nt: TGCGCCAGCAGCCCGCAACCGGCCTCCGAGGGAAAGTACTTC; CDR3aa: CASSPQPASEGKYF
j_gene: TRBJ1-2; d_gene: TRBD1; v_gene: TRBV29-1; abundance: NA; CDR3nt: TGCAGCGTCGGGACAGGGAGGGGCGGCTACACCTTC; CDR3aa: CSVGTGRGGYTF
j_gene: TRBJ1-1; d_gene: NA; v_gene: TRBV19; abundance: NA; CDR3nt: TGTGCCAGTAGTATGAGCGGGGGGGCCCCCGGGGAAGCTTTCTTT; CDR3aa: CASSMSGGAPGEAFF
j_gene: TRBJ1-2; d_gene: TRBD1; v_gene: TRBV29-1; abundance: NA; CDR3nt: TGCAGCAGTTTGGGGACAGGGTACACCTTC; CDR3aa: CSSLGTGYTF
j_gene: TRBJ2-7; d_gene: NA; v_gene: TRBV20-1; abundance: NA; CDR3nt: TGCAGTGTTGGGAGACCAGACCCCTACGAGCAGTACTTC; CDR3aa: CSVGRPDPYEQYF
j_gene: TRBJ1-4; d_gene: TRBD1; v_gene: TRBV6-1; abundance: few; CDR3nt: TGTGCCAGCAGTAGGGAATCCGGGACAGTCGGTGAAAAACTGTTTTTT; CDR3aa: CASSRESGTVGEKLFF
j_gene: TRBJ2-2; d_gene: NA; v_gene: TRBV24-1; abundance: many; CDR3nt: TGTGCCACCAGTGATTCCGGTCGGACAGCGAACACCGGGGAGCTGTTTTTT; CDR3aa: CATSDSGRTANTGELFF
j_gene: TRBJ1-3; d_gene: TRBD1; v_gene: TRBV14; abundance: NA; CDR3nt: TGTGCCAGCAGCCAAGATCCGACAGGGACTGGAAACACCATATATTTT; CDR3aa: CASSQDPTGTGNTIYF
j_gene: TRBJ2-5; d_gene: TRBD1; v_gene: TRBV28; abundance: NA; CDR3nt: TGTGCCAGCAGGCAACAGGGGATCGGGGAGACCCAGTACTTC; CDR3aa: CASRQQGIGETQYF
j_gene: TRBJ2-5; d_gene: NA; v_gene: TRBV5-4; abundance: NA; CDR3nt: TGTGCCAGCAGCACCCGAGGACAGCAAGAGACCCAGTACTTC; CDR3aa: CASSTRGQQETQYF
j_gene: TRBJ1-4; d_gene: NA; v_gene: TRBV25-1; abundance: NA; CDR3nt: TGTGCCAGCAGCGCCCCGGGGACGGCAACTAATGAAAAACTGTTTTTT; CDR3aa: CASSAPGTATNEKLFF
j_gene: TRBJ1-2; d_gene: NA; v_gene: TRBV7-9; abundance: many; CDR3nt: TGTGCCAGCAGCCCCGCGGAGGGGACTAACTATGGCTACACCTTC; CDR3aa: CASSPAEGTNYGYTF
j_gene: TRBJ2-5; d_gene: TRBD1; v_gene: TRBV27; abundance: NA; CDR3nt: TGTGCCAGCAGGGAGACAGGGAGCGCGTGGGAGACCCAGTACTTC; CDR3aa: CASRETGSAWETQYF
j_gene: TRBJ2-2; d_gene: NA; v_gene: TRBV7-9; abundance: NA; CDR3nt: TGTGCCAGCAAACTAGGGGGAGACACCGGGGAGCTGTTTTTT; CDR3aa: CASKLGGDTGELFF
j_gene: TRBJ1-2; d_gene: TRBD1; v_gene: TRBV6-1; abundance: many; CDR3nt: TGTGCCAGCAGCGGGACAGGGGACTATGGCTACACCTTC; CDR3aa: CASSGTGDYGYTF
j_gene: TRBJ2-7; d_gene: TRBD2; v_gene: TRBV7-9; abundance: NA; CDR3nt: TGTGCCAGCAGCTTAGGGGGACTAGGGCTCTACAATGAGCAGTACTTC; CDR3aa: CASSLGGLGLYNEQYF
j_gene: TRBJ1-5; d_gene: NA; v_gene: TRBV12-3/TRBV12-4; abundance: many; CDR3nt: TGCGCCAGCAGCTTTGGGCAGGGTAATCAGCCCCAGCATTTT; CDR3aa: CASSFGQGNQPQHF
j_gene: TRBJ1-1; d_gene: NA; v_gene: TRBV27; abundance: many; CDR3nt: TGTGCCAGCAGTTTGGGCGGGTTCACTGAAGCTTTCTTT; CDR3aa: CASSLGGFTEAFF
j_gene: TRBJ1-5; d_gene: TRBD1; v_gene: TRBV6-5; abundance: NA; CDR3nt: TGTGCCAGCAGCCGTACAGGGGGTAGCGATCAGCCCCAGCATTTT; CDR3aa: CASSRTGGSDQPQHF
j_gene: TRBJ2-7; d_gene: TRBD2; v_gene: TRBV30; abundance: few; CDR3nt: TGTGCCTGGAGTGTAAGGCGGGAGAGGGAGCAGTACTTC; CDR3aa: CAWSVRREREQYF
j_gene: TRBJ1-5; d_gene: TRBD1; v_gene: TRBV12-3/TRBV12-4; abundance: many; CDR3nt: TGTGCCAGCAGTCCACTTGACAGGGGAATAAATCAGCCCCAGCATTTT; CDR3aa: CASSPLDRGINQPQHF
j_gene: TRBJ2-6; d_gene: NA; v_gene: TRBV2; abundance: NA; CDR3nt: TGTGCCAGCAGATGGCAGGGAGTCTATGGGGCCAACGTCCTGACTTTC; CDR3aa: CASRWQGVYGANVLTF
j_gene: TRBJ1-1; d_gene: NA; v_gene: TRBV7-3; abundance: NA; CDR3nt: TGTGCCAGCAGCTTATGGGGGTTGCAGGCTAAAAACACTGAAGCTTTCTTT; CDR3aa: CASSLWGLQAKNTEAFF
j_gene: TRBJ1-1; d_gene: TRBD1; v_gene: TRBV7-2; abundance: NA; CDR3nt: TGTGCCAGCAGTGCTAGACGACAGGGGGCTGAAGCTTTCTTT; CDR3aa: CASSARRQGAEAFF
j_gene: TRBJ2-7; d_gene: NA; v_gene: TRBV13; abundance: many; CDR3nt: TGTGCCAGCAGCTTTCGCCAGGACGAGTCCTACGAGCAGTACTTC; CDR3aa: CASSFRQDESYEQYF
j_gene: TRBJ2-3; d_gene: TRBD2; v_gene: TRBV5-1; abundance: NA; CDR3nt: TGCGCCAGCAGCTTGGATTGGGGTAGCGGGCACAGCACAGATACGCAGTATTTT; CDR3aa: CASSLDWGSGHSTDTQYF
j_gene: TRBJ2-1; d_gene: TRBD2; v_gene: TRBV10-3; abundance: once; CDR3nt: TGTGCCATCAGTGACCCTGGGCGGAGGGAGGGAAATGAGCAGTTCTTC; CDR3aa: CAISDPGRREGNEQFF
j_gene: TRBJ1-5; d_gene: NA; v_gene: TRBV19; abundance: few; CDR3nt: TGTGCCAGTAGTATAGAGATTGGGGATAGCAATCAGCCCCAGCATTTT; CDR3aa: CASSIEIGDSNQPQHF
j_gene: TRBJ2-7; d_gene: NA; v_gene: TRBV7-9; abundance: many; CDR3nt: TGTGCCAGCAGCTTAGTGGGTCCCTACGAGCAGTACTTC; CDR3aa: CASSLVGPYEQYF
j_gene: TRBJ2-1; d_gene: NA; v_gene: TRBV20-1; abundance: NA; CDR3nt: TGCAGTGCTAGCTTCGGGAGTCAGGATGAGCAGTTCTTC; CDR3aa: CSASFGSQDEQFF
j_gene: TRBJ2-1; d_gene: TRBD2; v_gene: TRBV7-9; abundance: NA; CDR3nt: TGTGCCAGCAGCTCAGGGAGCGGGGCCAATGAGCAGTTCTTC; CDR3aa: CASSSGSGANEQFF
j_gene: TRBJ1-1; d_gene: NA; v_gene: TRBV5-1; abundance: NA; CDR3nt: TGCGCCAGCAGCGTTAGGACAGAACCGTACACTGAAGCTTTCTTT; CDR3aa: CASSVRTEPYTEAFF
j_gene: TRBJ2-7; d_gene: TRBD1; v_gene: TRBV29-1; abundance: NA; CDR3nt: TGCAGCTTCGGGACAGGGGGATCCTACGAGCAGTACTTC; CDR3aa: CSFGTGGSYEQYF
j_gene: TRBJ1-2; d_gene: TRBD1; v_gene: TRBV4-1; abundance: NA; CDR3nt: TGCGCCAGCAGCCAAGGTATCGAGGGGGCGAGCTATGGCTACACCTTC; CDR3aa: CASSQGIEGASYGYTF
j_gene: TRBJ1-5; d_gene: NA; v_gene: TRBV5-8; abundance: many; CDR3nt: TGTGCCAGCAGCCCGGCAGGTCTGGCCCATCAGCCCCAGCATTTT; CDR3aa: CASSPAGLAHQPQHF
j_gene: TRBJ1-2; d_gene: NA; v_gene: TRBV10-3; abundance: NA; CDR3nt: TGTGCCACAGCTACTACAGGCCCTGGCTATGGCTACACCTTC; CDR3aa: CATATTGPGYGYTF